This note documents a single T cell receptor (beta chain) sequence. The data are from a study of control samples from healthy donors and cancer patients. Trimming removed 7 bases from V and 0 bases from J, with 10 bases in between. The CDR3 sequence is 14 residues long. Germline-derived CDR1 and CDR2 are WNHNN and SYGVQD (reference sequence). The assay was immunoSEQ multiplex PCR, and TCRdb's table has in-frame clones only and misses some. The table includes approximately 100,000 clones, 86% detected once. Sequencing was carried out using blood. This receptor was obtained from a man aged 30 to 39 in good health. The chain employs TRBV10-1 and TRBJ1-3; D possibly corresponds to TRBD1 (5 bases). CDR3 loop: CASMQDNSGNTIYF. In nucleotides, the CDR3 is TGCGCCAGCATGCAGGACAACTCTGGAAACACCATATATTTT.